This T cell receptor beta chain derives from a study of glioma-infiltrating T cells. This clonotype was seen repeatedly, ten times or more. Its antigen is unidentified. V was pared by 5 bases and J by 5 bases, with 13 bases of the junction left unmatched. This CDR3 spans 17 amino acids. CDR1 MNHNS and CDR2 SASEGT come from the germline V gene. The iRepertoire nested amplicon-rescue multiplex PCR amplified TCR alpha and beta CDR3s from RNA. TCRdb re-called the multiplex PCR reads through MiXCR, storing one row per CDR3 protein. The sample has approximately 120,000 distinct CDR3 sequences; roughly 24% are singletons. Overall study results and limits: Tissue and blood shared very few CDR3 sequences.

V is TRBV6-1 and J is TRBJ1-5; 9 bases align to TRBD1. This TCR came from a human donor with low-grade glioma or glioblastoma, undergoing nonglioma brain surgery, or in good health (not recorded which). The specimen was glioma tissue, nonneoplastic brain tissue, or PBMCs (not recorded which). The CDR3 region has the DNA TGTGCCAGCAGTCCTAACTGGGGACAGGGTCTCGATCAGCCCCAGCATTTT. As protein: CASSPNWGQGLDQPQHF.